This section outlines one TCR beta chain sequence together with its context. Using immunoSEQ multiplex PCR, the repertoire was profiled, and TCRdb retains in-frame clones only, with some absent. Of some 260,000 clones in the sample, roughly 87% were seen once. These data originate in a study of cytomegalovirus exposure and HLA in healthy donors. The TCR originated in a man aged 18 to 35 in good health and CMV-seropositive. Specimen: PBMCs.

The CDR3 loop is CASRWTSGYNEQFF. As DNA, the CDR3 is TGTGCCAGCAGGTGGACTAGCGGTTACAATGAGCAGTTCTTC. The rearrangement uses TRBV6-1 and TRBJ2-1; 10 bases fit TRBD2. The V gene end was trimmed by 6 bases and the J gene end by 4 bases; junction bases not matched to a gene: 3. Per the germline V gene, CDR1 is MNHNS and CDR2 is SASEGT. CDR3 length: 14 residues.